These 2 T cell receptor beta chains were all obtained from the same sample, sequenced in a study of T-cell reconstitution after alpha-beta-depleted transplantation in children. As it was prepared, the TCRbeta library received unique molecular identifiers. One entry per CDR3 protein results from TCRdb running MiXCR on the PCR reads. The data contain fewer than 700,000 distinct CDR3 sequences, under 15% of them singletons. The sample was PBMCs, mostly from graft donor cells, taken 360 days after TCRalphabeta/CD19-depleted stem cell transplant. These receptors were collected from a male patient between 5 and 17 years old who had a stem cell transplant for acute myeloid leukemia, so the T cells may come from the graft donor.

This clonotype was detected ten times or more. The chain carries TRBV12-3 or TRBV12-4 and TRBJ2-6, with D possibly TRBD1 on 5 matching bases. The CDR3 has 15 residues. V dropped 5 bases and J dropped 4 bases, with 12 bases sitting between them. CDR3 coding DNA: TGTGCCAGCAGTCTAAGGGGAATAGGGGCCAACGTCCTGACTTTC. This codes for CASSLRGIGANVLTF.

This clonotype was observed at least ten times. The rearrangement links TRBV11-3 to TRBJ1-3, with 9 bases fitting TRBD1. The CDR3 length is 16 residues. Germline V lookup: CDR1 SGHNT, CDR2 YENEEA. The J segment lost 0 bases and the V segment lost 4 bases, leaving 4 bases of the junction unmatched. In nucleotides, the CDR3 is TGTGCCAGCAGCTCGAACAGGGGGCCCTCTGGAAACACCATATATTTT. Protein: CASSSNRGPSGNTIYF.